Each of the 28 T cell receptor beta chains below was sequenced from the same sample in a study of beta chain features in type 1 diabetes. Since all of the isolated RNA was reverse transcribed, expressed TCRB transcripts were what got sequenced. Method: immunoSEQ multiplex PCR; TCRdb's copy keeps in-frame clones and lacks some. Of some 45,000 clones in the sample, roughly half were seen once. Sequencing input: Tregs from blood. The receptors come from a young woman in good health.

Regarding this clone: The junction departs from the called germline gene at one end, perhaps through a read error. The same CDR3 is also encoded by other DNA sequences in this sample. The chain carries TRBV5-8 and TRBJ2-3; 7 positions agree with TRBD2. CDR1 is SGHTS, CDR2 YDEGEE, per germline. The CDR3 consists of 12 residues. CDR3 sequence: CASRAGLDTQYF. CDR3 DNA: TGTGCCAGCAGAGCGGGATTAGATACGCAGTACTTT. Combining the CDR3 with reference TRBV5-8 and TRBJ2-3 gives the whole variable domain EAGVTQSPTHLIKTRGQQATLRCSPISGHTSVYWYQQALGLGLQFLLWYDEGEERNRGNFPPRFSGRQFPNYSSELNVNALELEDSALYLCASRAGLDTQYFGPGTRLTVL.

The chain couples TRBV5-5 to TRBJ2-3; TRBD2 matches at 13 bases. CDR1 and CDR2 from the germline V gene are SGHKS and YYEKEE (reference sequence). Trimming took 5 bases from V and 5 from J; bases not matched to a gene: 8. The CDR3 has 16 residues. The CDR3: CASRATSGRAGDTQYF. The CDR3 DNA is TGTGCCAGCAGGGCCACTAGCGGGAGGGCCGGAGATACGCAGTATTTT.

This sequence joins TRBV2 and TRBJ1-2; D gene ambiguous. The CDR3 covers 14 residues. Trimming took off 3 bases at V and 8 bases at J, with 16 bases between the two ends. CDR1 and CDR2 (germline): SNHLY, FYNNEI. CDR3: CASSDGDSRGGYTF. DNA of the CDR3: TGTGCCAGCAGTGATGGAGACTCGAGAGGGGGCTACACCTTC.

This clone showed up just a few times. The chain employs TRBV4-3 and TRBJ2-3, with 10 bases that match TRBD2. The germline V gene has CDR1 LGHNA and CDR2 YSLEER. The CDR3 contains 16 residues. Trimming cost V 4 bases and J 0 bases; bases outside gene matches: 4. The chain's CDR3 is CASSPLAGASTDTQYF. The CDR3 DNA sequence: TGCGCCAGCAGCCCTCTAGCGGGAGCTAGCACAGATACGCAGTATTTT.

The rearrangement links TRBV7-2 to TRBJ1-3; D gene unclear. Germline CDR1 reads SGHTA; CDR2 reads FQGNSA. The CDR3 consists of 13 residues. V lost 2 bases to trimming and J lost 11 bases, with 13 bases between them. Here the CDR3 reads CASSLKPRGPIYF. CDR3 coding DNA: TGTGCCAGCAGCTTAAAGCCGCGGGGTCCCATATATTTT.

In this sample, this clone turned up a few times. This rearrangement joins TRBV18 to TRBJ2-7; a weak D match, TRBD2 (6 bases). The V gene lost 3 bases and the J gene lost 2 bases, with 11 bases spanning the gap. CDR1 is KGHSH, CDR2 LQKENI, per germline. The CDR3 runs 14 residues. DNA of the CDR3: TGTGCCAGCTCACCTTACGGGACTGCCTACGAGCAGTACTTC. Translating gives CASSPYGTAYEQYF.

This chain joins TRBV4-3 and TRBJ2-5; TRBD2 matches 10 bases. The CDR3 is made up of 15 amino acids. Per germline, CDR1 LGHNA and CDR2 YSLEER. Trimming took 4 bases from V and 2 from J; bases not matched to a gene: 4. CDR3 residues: CASSPGLAPQETQYF. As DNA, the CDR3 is TGCGCCAGCAGCCCGGGACTAGCGCCTCAAGAGACCCAGTACTTC.

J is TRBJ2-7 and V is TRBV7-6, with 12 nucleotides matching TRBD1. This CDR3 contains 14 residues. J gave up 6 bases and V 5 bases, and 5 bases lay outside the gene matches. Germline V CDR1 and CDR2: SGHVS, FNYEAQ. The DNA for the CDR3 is TGTGCCAGCAGCATGGGACAGGGGGCAGGCGAGCAGTACTTC. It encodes CASSMGQGAGEQYF.

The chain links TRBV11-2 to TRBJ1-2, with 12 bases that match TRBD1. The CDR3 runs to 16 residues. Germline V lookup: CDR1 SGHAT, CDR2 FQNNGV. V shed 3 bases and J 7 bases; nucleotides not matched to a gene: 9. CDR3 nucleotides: TGTGCCAGCAGCTTGGGGTTTGGGACAGGGGGCTCTGGCTACACCTTC. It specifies CASSLGFGTGGSGYTF.

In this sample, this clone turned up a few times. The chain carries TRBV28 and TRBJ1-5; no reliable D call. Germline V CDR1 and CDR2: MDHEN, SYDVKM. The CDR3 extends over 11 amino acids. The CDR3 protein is CAVRRTKPQHF. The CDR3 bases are TGTGCTGTCAGGAGGACGAAGCCCCAGCATTTT.

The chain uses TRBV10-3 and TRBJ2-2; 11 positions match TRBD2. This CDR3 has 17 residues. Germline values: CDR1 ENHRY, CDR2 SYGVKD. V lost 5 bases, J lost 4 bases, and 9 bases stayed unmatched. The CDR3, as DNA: TGTGCCATCAGTCCGACTAGCGGGAAGGGGCGCACCGGGGAGCTGTTTTTT. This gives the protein CAISPTSGKGRTGELFF.

The DNA of the CDR3 is TGTGCCAGCTCACCGACTCTACGGGACATAGGGGGCTACACCTTC. It specifies CASSPTLRDIGGYTF. The V gene is TRBV18, the J gene TRBJ1-2, with TRBD1 as a possible D gene (6 bases). Trimming removed 3 bases from V and 8 bases from J, with 19 bases in between. This CDR3 has 15 amino acids. Germline CDR1 and CDR2: KGHSH and LQKENI. The whole variable domain, remainder taken from reference TRBV18 and TRBJ1-2, is NAGVMQNPRHLVRRRGQEARLRCSPMKGHSHVYWYRQLPEEGLKFMVYLQKENIIDESGMPKERFSAEFPKEGPSILRIQQVVRGDSAAYFCASSPTLRDIGGYTFGSGTRLTVV.

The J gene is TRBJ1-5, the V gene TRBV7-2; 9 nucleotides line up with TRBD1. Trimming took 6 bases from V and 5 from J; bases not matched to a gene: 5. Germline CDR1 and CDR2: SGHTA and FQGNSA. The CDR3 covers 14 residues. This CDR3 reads CASSTGGWDQPQHF. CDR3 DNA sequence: TGTGCCAGCAGTACAGGGGGCTGGGATCAGCCCCAGCATTTT.

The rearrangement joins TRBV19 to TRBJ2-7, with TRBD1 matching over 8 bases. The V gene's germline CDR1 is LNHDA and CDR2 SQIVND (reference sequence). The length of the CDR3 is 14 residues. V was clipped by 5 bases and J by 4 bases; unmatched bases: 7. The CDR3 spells CASSPRDRGYEQYF. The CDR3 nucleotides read TGTGCCAGTAGTCCTCGTGACAGGGGATACGAGCAGTACTTC.

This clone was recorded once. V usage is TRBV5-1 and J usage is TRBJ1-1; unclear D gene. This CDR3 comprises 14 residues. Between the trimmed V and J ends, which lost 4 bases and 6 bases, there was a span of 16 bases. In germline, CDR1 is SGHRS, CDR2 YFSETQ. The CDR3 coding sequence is TGCGCCAGCAGCCCCCGTGAGCGGAGCGCTGAAGCTTTCTTT. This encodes CASSPRERSAEAFF. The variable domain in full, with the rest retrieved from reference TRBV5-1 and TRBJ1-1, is KAGVTQTPRYLIKTRGQQVTLSCSPISGHRSVSWYQQTPGQGLQFLFEYFSETQRNKGNFPGRFSGRQFSNSRSEMNVSTLELGDSALYLCASSPRERSAEAFFGQGTRLTVV.

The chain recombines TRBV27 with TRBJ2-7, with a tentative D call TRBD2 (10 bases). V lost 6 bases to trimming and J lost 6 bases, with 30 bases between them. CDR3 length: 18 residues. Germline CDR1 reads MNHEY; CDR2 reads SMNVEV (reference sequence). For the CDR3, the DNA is TGTGCCAGCAGAAACAGGGGGCGCGCTAGCGGGAGAGATCTCGAGCAGTACTTC. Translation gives CASRNRGRASGRDLEQYF.

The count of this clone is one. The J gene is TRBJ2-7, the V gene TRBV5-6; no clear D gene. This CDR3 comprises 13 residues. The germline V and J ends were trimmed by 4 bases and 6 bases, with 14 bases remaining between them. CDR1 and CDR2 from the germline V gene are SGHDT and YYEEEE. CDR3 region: CASSRWVSGEQYF. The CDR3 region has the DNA TGTGCCAGCAGCCGGTGGGTTTCAGGCGAGCAGTACTTC.

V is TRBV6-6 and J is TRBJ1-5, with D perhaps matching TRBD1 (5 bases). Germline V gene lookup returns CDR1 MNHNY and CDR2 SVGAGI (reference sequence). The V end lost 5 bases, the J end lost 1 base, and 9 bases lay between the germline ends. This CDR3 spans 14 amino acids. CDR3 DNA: TGTGCCAGCAGTACCGACAGAAGCAATCAGCCCCAGCATTTT. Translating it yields CASSTDRSNQPQHF.

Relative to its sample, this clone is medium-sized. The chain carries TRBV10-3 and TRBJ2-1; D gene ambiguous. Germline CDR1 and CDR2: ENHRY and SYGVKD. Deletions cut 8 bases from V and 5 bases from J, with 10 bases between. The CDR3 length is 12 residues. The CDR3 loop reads CAIGDTNNEQFF. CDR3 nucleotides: TGTGCCATCGGCGACACCAACAATGAGCAGTTCTTC.

CDR3 loop: CSSSRDRAETQYF. CDR3 nucleotide sequence: TGCAGCAGTTCAAGAGACAGGGCCGAGACCCAGTACTTC. The V call is TRBV29-1, the J call TRBJ2-5; 7 nucleotides line up with TRBD1. CDR3 length: 13 amino acids. With 8 bases clipped from V and 5 bases from J, the junction kept 11 bases outside the gene matches. Germline CDR1 is SQVTM and CDR2 is ANQGSEA.

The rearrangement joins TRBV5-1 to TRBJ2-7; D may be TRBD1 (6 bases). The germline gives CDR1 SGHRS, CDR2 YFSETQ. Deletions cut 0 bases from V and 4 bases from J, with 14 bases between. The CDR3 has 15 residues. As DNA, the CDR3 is TGCGCCAGCAGCTTGGAGGCAGGGGTCGGGTACGAGCAGTACTTC. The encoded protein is CASSLEAGVGYEQYF.

The CDR3 sequence: CASSSTPISDEQFF. CDR3 bases: TGTGCCAGCAGCTCCACCCCTATTTCGGATGAGCAGTTCTTC. The chain is built from TRBV11-2 and TRBJ2-1; D is unresolved. The germline CDR1 and CDR2 sequences are SGHAT and FQNNGV. CDR3 length: 14 residues. Deletions cut 4 bases from V and 8 bases from J, with 15 bases between.

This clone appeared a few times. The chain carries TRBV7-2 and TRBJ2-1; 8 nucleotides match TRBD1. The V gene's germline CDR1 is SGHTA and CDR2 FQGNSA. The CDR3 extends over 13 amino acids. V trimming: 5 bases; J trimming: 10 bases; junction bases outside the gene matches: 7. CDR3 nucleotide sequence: TGTGCCAGCAGCCCCCGGACAGGGAACGAGCAGTTCTTC. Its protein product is CASSPRTGNEQFF.

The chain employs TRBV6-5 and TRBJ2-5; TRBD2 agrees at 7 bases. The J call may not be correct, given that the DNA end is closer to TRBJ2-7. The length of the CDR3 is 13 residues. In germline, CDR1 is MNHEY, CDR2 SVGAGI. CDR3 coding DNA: TGTGCCAGCGCCCGAGCGGGGTACTACGAGCAGTACTTC. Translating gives CASARAGYYEQYF.

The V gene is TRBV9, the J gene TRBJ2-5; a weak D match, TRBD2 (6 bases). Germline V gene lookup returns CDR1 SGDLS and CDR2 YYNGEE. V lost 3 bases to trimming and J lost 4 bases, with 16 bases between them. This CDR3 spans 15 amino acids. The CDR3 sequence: CASSALTGVGETQYF. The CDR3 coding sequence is TGTGCCAGCAGCGCCCTGACGGGAGTCGGAGAGACCCAGTACTTC.

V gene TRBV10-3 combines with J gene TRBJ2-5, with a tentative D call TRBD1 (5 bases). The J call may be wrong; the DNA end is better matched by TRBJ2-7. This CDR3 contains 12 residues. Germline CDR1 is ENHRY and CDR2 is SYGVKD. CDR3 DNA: TGTGCCATCGCCCAGGGAACCCACGAGCAGTACTTC. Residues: CAIAQGTHEQYF.

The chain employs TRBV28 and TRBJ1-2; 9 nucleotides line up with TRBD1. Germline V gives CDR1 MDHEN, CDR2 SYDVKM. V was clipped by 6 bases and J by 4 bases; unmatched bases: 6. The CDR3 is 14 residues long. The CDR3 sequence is CASRGQGLGYGYTF. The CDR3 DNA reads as TGTGCCAGCAGGGGACAGGGTTTAGGCTATGGCTACACCTTC.

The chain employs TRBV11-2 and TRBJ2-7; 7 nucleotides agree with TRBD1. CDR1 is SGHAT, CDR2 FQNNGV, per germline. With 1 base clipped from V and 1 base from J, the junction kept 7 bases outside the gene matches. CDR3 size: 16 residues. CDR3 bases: TGTGCCAGCAGCTTAGCCCCGGGACAGACTTCCTACGAGCAGTACTTC. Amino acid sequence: CASSLAPGQTSYEQYF. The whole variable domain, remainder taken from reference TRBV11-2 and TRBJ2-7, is EAGVAQSPRYKIIEKRQSVAFWCNPISGHATLYWYQQILGQGPKLLIQFQNNGVVDDSQLPKDRFSAERLKGVDSTLKIQPAKLEDSAVYLCASSLAPGQTSYEQYFGPGTRLTVT.